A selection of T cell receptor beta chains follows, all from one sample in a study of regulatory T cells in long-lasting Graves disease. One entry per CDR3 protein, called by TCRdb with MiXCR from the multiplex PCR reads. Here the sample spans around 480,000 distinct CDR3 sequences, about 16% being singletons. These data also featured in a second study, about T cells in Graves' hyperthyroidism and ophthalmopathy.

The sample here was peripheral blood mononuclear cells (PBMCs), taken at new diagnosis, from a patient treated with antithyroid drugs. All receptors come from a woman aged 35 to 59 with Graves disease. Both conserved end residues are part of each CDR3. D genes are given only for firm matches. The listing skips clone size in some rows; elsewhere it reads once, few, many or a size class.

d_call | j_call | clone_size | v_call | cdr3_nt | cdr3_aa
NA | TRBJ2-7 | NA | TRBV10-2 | TGCGCCAGCAGTGAGGGTCAGGGAGGATACGAGCAGTACTTC | CASSEGQGGYEQYF
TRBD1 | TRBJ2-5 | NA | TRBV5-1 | TGCGCCAGCAGCTCGGACAGGGTTTTATATTGGAGAGAGACCCAGTACTTC | CASSSDRVLYWRETQYF
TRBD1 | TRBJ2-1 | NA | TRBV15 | TGTGCCACCAGCAGACAGGGGGCCTACAATGAGCAGTTCTTC | CATSRQGAYNEQFF
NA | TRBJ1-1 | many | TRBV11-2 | TGTGCCAGCAGCTTAGATGTGGGGGGAGCCACTGAAGCTTTCTTT | CASSLDVGGATEAFF
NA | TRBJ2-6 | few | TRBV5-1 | TGCGCCAGCAGTAATTCAGGTGGGGCCAACGTCCTGACTTTC | CASSNSGGANVLTF
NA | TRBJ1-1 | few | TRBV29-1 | TGCAGCGTTGAACCCGGACATGGACCGACTGAAGCTTTCTTT | CSVEPGHGPTEAFF
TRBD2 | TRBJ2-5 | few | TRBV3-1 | TGTGCCAGCAGTTTCCATAGCGGGGGTGAAGAGATCCAGTACTTC | CASSFHSGGEEIQYF
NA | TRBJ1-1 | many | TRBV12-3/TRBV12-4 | TGTGCCAGCACCTTACGGGAGGACACTGAAGCTTTCTTT | CASTLREDTEAFF
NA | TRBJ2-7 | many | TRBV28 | TGTGCCAGCAGTGGCGGCGACAGACCCTACGAGCAGTACTTC | CASSGGDRPYEQYF
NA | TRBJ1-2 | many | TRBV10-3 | TGTGCCATCAGAAAGGACAGTACTAACTATGGCTACACCTTC | CAIRKDSTNYGYTF
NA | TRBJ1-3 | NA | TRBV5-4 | TGTGCCAGCAGCTTGAAGACAGCTGGAAACACCATATATTTT | CASSLKTAGNTIYF
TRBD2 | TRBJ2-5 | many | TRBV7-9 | TGTGCCAGCAGCTTAGGCGGGGGGCGGCAAGAGACCCAGTACTTC | CASSLGGGRQETQYF
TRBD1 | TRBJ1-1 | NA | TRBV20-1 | TGCAGTGCGACGACAGGGGGCAACACTGAAGCTTTCTTT | CSATTGGNTEAFF
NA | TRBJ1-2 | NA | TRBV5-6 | TGTGCCTACGCTTCGACAGGAGAACAACCGTATGGCTACACCTTC | CAYASTGEQPYGYTF
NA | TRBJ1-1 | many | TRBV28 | TGTGCCAGCAGCCCAAGGACAGAAATGAACACTGAAGCTTTCTTT | CASSPRTEMNTEAFF
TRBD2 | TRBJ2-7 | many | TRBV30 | TGTGCCTGGAATAGCGGGGGACCCTCCTACGAGCAGTACTTC | CAWNSGGPSYEQYF
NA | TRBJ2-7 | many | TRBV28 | TGTGCCAGCAGGCAGACAGGTCCAAGCTCCTACGAGCAGTACTTC | CASRQTGPSSYEQYF
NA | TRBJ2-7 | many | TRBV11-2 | TGTGCCAGCAGCGTGACAGTGTCCTCCTACGAGCAGTACTTC | CASSVTVSSYEQYF
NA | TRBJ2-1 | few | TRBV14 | TGTGCCAGCAGCCAAGAGATGGGGCTCGGGCAGTTCTTC | CASSQEMGLGQFF
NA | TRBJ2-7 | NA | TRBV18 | TGTGCCAGCTCACCCTCGACAGCAGGCGTCTACGAGCAGTACTTC | CASSPSTAGVYEQYF
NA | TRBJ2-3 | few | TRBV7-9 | TGTGCCAGCAGCCTGAATAACCCTAGCACAGATACGCAGTATTTT | CASSLNNPSTDTQYF
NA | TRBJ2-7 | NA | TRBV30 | TGTGCCTTCCGGGGACCCCCGCCCTACGAGCAGTACTTC | CAFRGPPPYEQYF
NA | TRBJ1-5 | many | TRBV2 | TGTGCCAGCATGGACGGCCCCAGCAATCAGCCCCAGCATTTT | CASMDGPSNQPQHF
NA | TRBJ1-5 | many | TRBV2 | TGTGCCAGCAAGACCGACAGTAATCAGCCCCAGCATTTT | CASKTDSNQPQHF
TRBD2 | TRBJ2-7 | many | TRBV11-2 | TGTGCCAGCAGCCGACTAGCGGGGTTCTACGAGCAGTACTTC | CASSRLAGFYEQYF
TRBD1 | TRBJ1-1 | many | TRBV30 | TGTGCCTGGAGTCGACAGGGGAACACTGAAGCTTTCTTT | CAWSRQGNTEAFF
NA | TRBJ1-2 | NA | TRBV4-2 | TGTGCCAGCAGCCGAGCCGCAGACACAGCTAACTATGGCTACACCTTC | CASSRAADTANYGYTF
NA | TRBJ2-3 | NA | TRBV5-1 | TGCGCCAGCAACGGGGCCATCGTCGACACAGATACGCAGTATTTT | CASNGAIVDTDTQYF
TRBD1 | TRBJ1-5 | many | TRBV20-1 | TGCAGTGCTAGAAAACTACAGGGGGCTCGGAGCAATCAGCCCCAGCATTTT | CSARKLQGARSNQPQHF
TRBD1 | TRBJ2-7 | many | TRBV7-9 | TGTGCCAGCAGCTTGGGCTCTCAGGGGGCTTACGAGCAGTACTTC | CASSLGSQGAYEQYF
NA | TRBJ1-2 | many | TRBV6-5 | TGTGCCAGCAGTTACTCGAAGTCGGGATGGGGCTACACCTTC | CASSYSKSGWGYTF
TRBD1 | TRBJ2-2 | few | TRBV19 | TGTGCCAGTAGTGCAACCGGGACAGGGGCTGGCGGGGAGCTGTTTTTT | CASSATGTGAGGELFF
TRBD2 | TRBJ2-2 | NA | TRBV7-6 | TGTGCCAGCAGCTTAGAGGGGCTAGCGGGAGCATCGGGCGGGGAGCTGTTTTTT | CASSLEGLAGASGGELFF